What follows describes a single T cell receptor beta chain. The CDR3 is 19 amino acids. V was pared by 3 bases and J by 0 bases, with 19 bases between. In germline, CDR1 is SGHRS, CDR2 YFSETQ. These data come from a study of shared T cell receptors in the human thymus. Data came from immunoSEQ multiplex PCR; TCRdb stores just in-frame clones and leaves some out. The data hold 700,000 or so clones, with 70% to 90% observed a single time. This sample also belongs to another study, concerning human thymus T cells. From that paper: Among the donors, all were healthy Finnish infants having corrective surgery for congenital heart defects. Resected material from corrective heart surgery provided the thymus tissue analysed. Apparent bias marked the V and J gene usage of thymic and blood repertoires. Related research described thymic repertoires that were highly overlapping among unrelated individuals.

Sequencing was carried out using thymocytes. The sequence was collected from a girl under three years old with a congenital heart defect. The gene calls are TRBV5-1 and TRBJ2-6; TRBD1 might be the D (6 bases). This chain's CDR3 is CASSSQDRSFSSGANVLTF. DNA for the CDR3: TGCGCCAGCAGCTCCCAGGACAGATCCTTTTCCTCTGGGGCCAACGTCCTGACTTTC.